The source of this TCR beta chain is a study of a mutant IDH1 vaccine in newly diagnosed glioma. About the study: The treated group averaged about 44 years old and was about 60% male, 37.5% female. Patients were pretreated with radiotherapy, temozolomide, or both, mostly both.

Time point specified: week 5, during vaccination. Doses comprised 300 ug of mutant IDH1 20-mer peptide each, plus topical imiquimod. The V gene end was trimmed by 3 bases and the J gene end by 1 base; junction bases not matched to a gene: 7. The CDR3 covers 16 residues. Germline V lookup: CDR1 SGHRS, CDR2 YFSETQ. On this clone: Its specificity is unknown.

Only in-frame clones appear in the TCRdb table, and some are missing; sequencing was by immunoSEQ multiplex PCR. The sample lists more than 9,500 clones; around 86% were seen once. Sequenced material: PBMCs, taken from a glioma patient whose treatment included an IDH1 peptide vaccine. The chain joins TRBV5-1 to TRBJ2-5; 9 bases are a match to TRBD1. This TCR derives from a woman aged 40 to 50 with glioma. Some clones in this sample may be carry-over from other donors' samples. The CDR3 region has the DNA TGCGCCAGCAGCTCCGCCGGGACAGGGATCCAAGAGACCCAGTACTTC. This gives the protein CASSSAGTGIQETQYF.